One and the same sample provided the 17 T cell receptor beta chains below, sequenced in a study of T cells in Graves' hyperthyroidism and ophthalmopathy (dated by TCRdb to 2018 to 2020). The library was made by multiplex PCR. Sequenced on an Illumina HiSeq 2000. Amplification of TCR beta CDR3 regions was carried out from RNA transcripts. A first-round RT-PCR of the TCR CDR3 used the HTBI primer set with the Qiagen OneStep RT-PCR kit. TCRdb redid the processing of the public reads, applying fastp at Q25 and MiXCR, and retained in-frame beta chains. A single entry per CDR3 protein holds the most common genes and DNA from its merged rows. This sample has around 390,000 distinct CDR3 sequences in its table, and more than 12% of those were observed once. Clones ranked in the top ten supply around 20% of the sample. The sequencing input was blood. These receptors were collected from a woman in her twenties or thirties with Graves' ophthalmopathy.

This clonotype appeared many times. V usage is TRBV5-6 and J usage is TRBJ2-2; D unresolved. V lost 1 base and J lost 6, with 7 bases in between. The CDR3 contains 13 residues. The germline V gene encodes CDR1 SGHDT and CDR2 YYEEEE. The CDR3 spells CASSLPGSGELFF. The CDR3 nucleotides are TGTGCCAGCAGCTTGCCCGGGTCCGGGGAGCTGTTTTTT.

In regard to this clonotype: Just one base apart from a much larger clone, this may be a read error. The chain employs TRBV11-2 and TRBJ1-4; TRBD1 might be the D (6 bases). V was pared by 1 base and J by 7 bases, with 13 bases between. The CDR3 loop spans 15 amino acids. CDR1 and CDR2 from the germline V gene are SGHAT and FQNNGV. The CDR3 nucleotides are TGTGCCAGCAGCTTAGTGGGGGCGGCTAGTGAAAAACTGTTTTTT. It is translated as CASSLVGAASEKLFF.

This clonotype came up many times. J is TRBJ1-3 and V is TRBV5-1; D gene unclear. V was trimmed by 3 bases and J by 0 bases, leaving 10 bases between them. The CDR3 is made up of 15 amino acids. The V gene's germline CDR1 is SGHRS and CDR2 YFSETQ. The CDR3 bases are TGCGCCAGCAGCTCTACAGTTGACTCTGGAAACACCATATATTTT. This encodes CASSSTVDSGNTIYF.

This clonotype was counted many times. This chain connects TRBV28 to TRBJ2-7; D perhaps matches TRBD2 (7 bases). The germline V gene encodes CDR1 MDHEN and CDR2 SYDVKM. V was shortened by 6 bases and J by 7 bases, with 19 bases between the two germline ends. This CDR3 is built from 14 residues. CDR3 DNA: TGTGCCAGCAGCCCGTTAAGGGGGGGGAGAGAGCAGTACTTC. Translating gives CASSPLRGGREQYF.

The gene calls are TRBV20-1 and TRBJ2-3; D may match TRBD1 or TRBD2 (5 bases each). Germline values: CDR1 DFQATT, CDR2 SNEGSKA (reference sequence). This CDR3 has 15 residues. Trimming shortened V by 0 bases and J by 2 bases, and 12 bases separated the two germline ends. The CDR3: CSARDGAGTTDTQYF. Written as DNA, the CDR3 is TGCAGTGCTAGAGATGGGGCAGGGACCACAGATACGCAGTATTTT.

Turning to this clonotype: This may arise from a read error, as a much more abundant clone is one base away. This chain connects TRBV27 to TRBJ2-2, with TRBD2 matching over 7 bases. The V gene's germline CDR1 is MNHEY and CDR2 SMNVEV (reference sequence). The CDR3 totals 16 residues. Trimming cost V 7 bases and J 2 bases; bases outside gene matches: 10. The CDR3 loop reads CASNPPGGRNTGELFF. The CDR3 region has the DNA TGTGCCAGCAACCCCCCGGGAGGCCGAAACACCGGGGAGCTGTTTTTT.

This clonotype appeared many times. The chain uses TRBV27 and TRBJ2-1; 10 bases map to TRBD2. Germline loops: CDR1 MNHEY, CDR2 SMNVEV (reference sequence). V was pared by 1 base and J by 5 bases, with 8 bases of the junction left unmatched. The CDR3 spans 17 residues. CDR3 protein: CASSLWAWGTSDNEQFF. Written as DNA, the CDR3 is TGTGCCAGCAGTTTATGGGCTTGGGGGACTAGCGACAATGAGCAGTTCTTC.

This clonotype was seen only a few times. This may arise from a read error, as a much more abundant clone is one base away. V and J are TRBV2 and TRBJ2-1; D might be TRBD1 (6 bases). The CDR3 is made up of 16 amino acids. Germline loops: CDR1 SNHLY, CDR2 FYNNEI. The CDR3 reads CASRPKDSYLYNEQSF. The DNA of the CDR3 is TGTGCCAGCAGACCAAAGGACAGCTACCTATACAATGAGCAGTCCTTC.

This clonotype was found many times. This rearrangement joins TRBV15 to TRBJ2-7, with 10 bases lining up with TRBD2. Germline-derived CDR1 and CDR2 are LNHNV and YYDKDF (reference sequence). V dropped 2 bases and J dropped 3; count of bases not matched to a gene: 13. The CDR3 has 18 amino acids. The CDR3 coding sequence is TGTGCCACCAGCAGATTACCGGCCCTAGCGGGGGAGTACTACGAGCAGTACTTC. Translated, it gives CATSRLPALAGEYYEQYF.

This clonotype has a count of ten or more. The V call is TRBV5-6, the J call TRBJ1-2, with D possibly matching TRBD1 (6 bases). CDR1 and CDR2 from the germline V gene are SGHDT and YYEEEE. V lost 4 bases and J 4 bases, leaving 17 bases between the germline ends. This CDR3 comprises 15 residues. This CDR3 is CASSLRDGQSYGYTF. The CDR3 DNA reads TGTGCCAGCAGCCTGCGGGATGGACAGAGCTATGGCTACACCTTC.

This clonotype has only a few counts. The chain recombines TRBV24-1 with TRBJ2-1; TRBD2 aligns across 7 bases. This CDR3 region has 16 residues. After removal of 1 base from V and 6 bases from J, the junction contained 8 bases not matched to a gene. The germline V gene encodes CDR1 KGHDR and CDR2 SFDVKD. CDR3 DNA: TGTGCCACCAGTGATTTACCACTCCGGGGGGTCAATGAGCAGTTCTTC. Translated: CATSDLPLRGVNEQFF.

This clonotype was detected many times. The chain has TRBV27 and TRBJ2-2; no definite D call. This CDR3 has 14 amino acids. CDR1 MNHEY and CDR2 SMNVEV come from the germline V gene (reference sequence). The V end lost 8 bases, the J end lost 4 bases, and 14 bases lay between the germline ends. CDR3 residues: CASCSKNPTGELFF. The DNA for the CDR3 is TGTGCCAGCTGTAGCAAGAACCCCACCGGGGAGCTGTTTTTT.

This clonotype was found many times. The chain has TRBV2 and TRBJ1-2, with TRBD1 matching over 8 bases. Unmatched junction bases numbered 5, after V lost 6 bases and J lost 8 bases. The CDR3 extends over 12 amino acids. The germline V gene encodes CDR1 SNHLY and CDR2 FYNNEI. CDR3 region: CASRGQVNGYTF. For the CDR3, the DNA is TGTGCCAGCAGGGGACAGGTAAACGGCTACACCTTC.

The genes are TRBV5-1 and TRBJ2-1; 10 bases agree with TRBD2. The CDR3 covers 17 residues. Looked up from germline, CDR1 is SGHRS and CDR2 is YFSETQ. After removal of 0 bases from V and 1 base from J, the junction contained 4 bases not matched to a gene. CDR3 region: CASSLVLAGDSYNEQFF. DNA of the CDR3: TGCGCCAGCAGCTTGGTCCTAGCGGGGGATTCCTACAATGAGCAGTTCTTC.

The chain is built from TRBV20-1 and TRBJ2-5; perhaps D is TRBD1 or TRBD2 (6 bases each). V lost 6 bases and J 5 bases, leaving 28 bases between the germline ends. Germline-derived CDR1 and CDR2 are DFQATT and SNEGSKA (reference sequence). The length of the CDR3 is 17 residues. DNA for the CDR3: TGCAGTGCCCCAAGGGGGGAGGACAGAGCCTTCGGGGAGACCCAGTACTTC. Translation gives CSAPRGEDRAFGETQYF.

V and J are TRBV9 and TRBJ1-1; tentatively, D is TRBD1 (6 bases). The germline gives CDR1 SGDLS, CDR2 YYNGEE. V lost 3 bases and J 0 bases, leaving 15 bases between the germline ends. The CDR3 is 16 amino acids. The CDR3 DNA follows: TGTGCCAGCAGCGAAAAACAGGGAGGGATGAACACTGAAGCTTTCTTT. Translation: CASSEKQGGMNTEAFF.

This clonotype has at least ten counts. The chain has TRBV7-2 and TRBJ2-1; D possibly corresponds to TRBD1 (6 bases). Trimming removed 4 bases at V and 6 bases at J, with 10 bases between. Germline V lookup: CDR1 SGHTA, CDR2 FQGNSA. CDR3 length equals 13 residues. The CDR3, as DNA: TGTGCCAGCAGCTCCAGCAGGGGCAATGAGCAGTTCTTC. Residues: CASSSSRGNEQFF.